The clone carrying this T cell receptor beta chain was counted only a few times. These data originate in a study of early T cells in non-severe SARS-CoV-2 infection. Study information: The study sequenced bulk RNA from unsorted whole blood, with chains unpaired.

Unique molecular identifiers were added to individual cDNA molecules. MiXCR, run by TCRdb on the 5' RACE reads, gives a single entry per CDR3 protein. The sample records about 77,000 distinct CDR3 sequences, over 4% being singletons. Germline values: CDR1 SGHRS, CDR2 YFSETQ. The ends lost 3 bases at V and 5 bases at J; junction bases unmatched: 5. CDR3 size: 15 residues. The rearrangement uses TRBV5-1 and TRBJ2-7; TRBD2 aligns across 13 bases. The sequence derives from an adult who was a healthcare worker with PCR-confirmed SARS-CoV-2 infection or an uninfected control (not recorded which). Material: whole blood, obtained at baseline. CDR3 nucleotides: TGCGCCAGCAGCTGGACTAGCGGGAGTAGGGACGAGCAGTACTTC. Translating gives CASSWTSGSRDEQYF. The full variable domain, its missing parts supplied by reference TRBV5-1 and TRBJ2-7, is KAGVTQTPRYLIKTRGQQVTLSCSPISGHRSVSWYQQTPGQGLQFLFEYFSETQRNKGNFPGRFSGRQFSNSRSEMNVSTLELGDSALYLCASSWTSGSRDEQYFGPGTRLTVT.